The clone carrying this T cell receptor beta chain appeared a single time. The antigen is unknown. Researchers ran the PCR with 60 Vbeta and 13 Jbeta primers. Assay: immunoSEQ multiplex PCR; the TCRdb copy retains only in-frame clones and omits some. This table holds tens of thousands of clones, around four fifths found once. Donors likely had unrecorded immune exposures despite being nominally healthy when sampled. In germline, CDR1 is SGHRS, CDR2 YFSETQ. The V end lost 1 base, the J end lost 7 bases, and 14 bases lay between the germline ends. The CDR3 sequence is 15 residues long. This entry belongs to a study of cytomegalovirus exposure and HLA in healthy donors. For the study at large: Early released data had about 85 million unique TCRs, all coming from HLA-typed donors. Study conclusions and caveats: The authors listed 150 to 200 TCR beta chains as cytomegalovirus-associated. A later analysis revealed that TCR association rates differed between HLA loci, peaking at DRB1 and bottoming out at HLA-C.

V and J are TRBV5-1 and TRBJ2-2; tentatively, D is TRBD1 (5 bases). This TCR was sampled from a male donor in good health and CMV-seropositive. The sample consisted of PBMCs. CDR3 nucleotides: TGCGCCAGCAGCTTGAGGGGCAGGGATGTCGGGGAGCTGTTTTTT. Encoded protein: CASSLRGRDVGELFF.